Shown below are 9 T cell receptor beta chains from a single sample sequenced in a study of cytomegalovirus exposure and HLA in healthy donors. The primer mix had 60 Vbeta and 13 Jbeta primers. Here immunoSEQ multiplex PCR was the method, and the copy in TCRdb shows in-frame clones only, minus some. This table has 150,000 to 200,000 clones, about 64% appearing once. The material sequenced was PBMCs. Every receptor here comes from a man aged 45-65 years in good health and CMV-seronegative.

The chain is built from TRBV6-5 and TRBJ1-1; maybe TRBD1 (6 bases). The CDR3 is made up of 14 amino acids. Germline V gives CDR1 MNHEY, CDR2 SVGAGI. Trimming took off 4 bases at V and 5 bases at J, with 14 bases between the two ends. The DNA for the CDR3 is TGTGCCAGCAGTTTGGAAACAGGGCGTACTGAAGCTTTCTTT. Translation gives CASSLETGRTEAFF.

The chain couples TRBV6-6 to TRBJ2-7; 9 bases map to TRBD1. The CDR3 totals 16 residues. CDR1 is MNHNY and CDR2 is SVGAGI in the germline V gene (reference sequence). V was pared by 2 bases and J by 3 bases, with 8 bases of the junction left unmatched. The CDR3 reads CASSYRRTGAIYEQYF. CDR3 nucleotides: TGTGCCAGCAGTTACAGAAGGACAGGGGCGATCTACGAGCAGTACTTC.

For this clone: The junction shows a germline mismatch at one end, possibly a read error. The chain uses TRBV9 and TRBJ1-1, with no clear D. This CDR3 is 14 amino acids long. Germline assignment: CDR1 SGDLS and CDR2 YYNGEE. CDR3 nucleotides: TGTGCCAGCAGCGTTAGGAGCATGAACGCTGAAGCTTTCTTT. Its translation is CASSVRSMNAEAFF.

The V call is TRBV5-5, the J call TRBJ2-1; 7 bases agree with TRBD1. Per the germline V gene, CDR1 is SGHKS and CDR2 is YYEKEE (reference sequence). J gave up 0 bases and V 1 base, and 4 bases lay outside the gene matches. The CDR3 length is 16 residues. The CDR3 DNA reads TGTGCCAGCAGCTTGACAGGGGCTCTCTCCTACAATGAGCAGTTCTTC. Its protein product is CASSLTGALSYNEQFF.

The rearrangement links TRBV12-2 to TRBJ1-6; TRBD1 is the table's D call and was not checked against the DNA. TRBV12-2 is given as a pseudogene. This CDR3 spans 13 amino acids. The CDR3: CASRFTSHSPLHF. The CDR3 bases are TGTGCAAGTCGCTTCACATCTCATTCACCCCTCCACTTT.

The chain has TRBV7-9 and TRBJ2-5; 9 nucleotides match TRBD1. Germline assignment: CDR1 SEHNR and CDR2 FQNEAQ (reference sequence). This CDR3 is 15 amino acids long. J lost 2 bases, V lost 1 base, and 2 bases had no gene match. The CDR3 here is CASSLDGTGQETQYF. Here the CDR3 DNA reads TGTGCCAGCAGCTTAGATGGGACAGGGCAAGAGACCCAGTACTTC.

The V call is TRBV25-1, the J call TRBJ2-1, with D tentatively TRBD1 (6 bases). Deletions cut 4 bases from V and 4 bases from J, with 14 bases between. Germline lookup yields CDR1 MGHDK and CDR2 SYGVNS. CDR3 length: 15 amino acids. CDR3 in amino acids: CASSGGHDRYNEQFF. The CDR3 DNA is TGTGCCAGCAGTGGGGGACATGACAGATACAATGAGCAGTTCTTC.

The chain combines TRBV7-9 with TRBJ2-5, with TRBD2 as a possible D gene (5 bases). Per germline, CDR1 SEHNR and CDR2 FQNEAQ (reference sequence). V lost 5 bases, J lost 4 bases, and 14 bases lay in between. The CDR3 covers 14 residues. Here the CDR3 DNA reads TGTGCCAGCAGCCCCGGGGAGATAGGAGAGACCCAGTACTTC. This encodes CASSPGEIGETQYF.

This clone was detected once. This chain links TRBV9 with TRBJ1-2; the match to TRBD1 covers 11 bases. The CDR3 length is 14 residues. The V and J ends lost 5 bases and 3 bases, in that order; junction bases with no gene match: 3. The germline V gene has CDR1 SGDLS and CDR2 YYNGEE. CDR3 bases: TGTGCCAGCAGTGGGGGACAGGGGGACTATGGCTACACCTTC. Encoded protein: CASSGGQGDYGYTF.